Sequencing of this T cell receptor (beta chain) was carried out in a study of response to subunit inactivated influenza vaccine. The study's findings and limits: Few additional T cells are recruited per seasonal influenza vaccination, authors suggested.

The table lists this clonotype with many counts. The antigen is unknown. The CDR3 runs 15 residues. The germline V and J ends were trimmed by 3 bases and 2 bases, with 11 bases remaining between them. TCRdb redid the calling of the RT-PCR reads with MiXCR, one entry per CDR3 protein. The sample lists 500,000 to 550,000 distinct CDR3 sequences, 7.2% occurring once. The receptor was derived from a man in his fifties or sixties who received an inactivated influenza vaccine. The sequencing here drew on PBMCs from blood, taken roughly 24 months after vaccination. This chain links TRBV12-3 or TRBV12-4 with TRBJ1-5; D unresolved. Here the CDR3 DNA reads TGTGCCAGCAGTTTCTCGGGATTGGGCAATCAGCCCCAGCATTTT. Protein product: CASSFSGLGNQPQHF.